This T cell receptor (beta chain) was observed in a study of blood T cells in healthy people across ages. Study results and caveats: Percentage of naive T cells showed a strong correlation with TCR beta diversity. The CMV status of each donor remained undetermined, and this could have confounded shifts in expanded clonotypes. Because sorting was not performed, PBMCs prevented conclusive naive versus antigen-experienced comparison. Long-lived donors carried more naive CD4+ cells and greater diversity than aged donors.

For the second PCR, which ran for about 7 to 12 cycles, a sample-barcoded 5' primer and a J-beta primer mix were used. TCRdb reanalysed the 5' RACE reads using MiXCR and keeps one entry per CDR3 protein. The data show almost 800,000 distinct CDR3 sequences, nearly 60% seen once. On this clonotype: Its antigen is unknown.

This TCR was recovered from a man aged 25-40 years in good health. Sequencing was done on a sample of blood.

The CDR3 protein is CASSPNPTSGETQYF. The DNA for the CDR3 is TGTGCCAGCAGCCCGAACCCGACTAGCGGAGAGACCCAGTACTTC. J is TRBJ2-7 and V is TRBV13; 9 bases agree with TRBD2. With the DNA end fitting TRBJ2-5 better, the J assignment may be wrong. The CDR3 is 15 residues long. CDR1 and CDR2 from the germline V gene are PRHDT and FYEKMQ (reference sequence).